This TCR beta chain was profiled in a study of low-dose radiotherapy and immunotherapy resistance in tumors. Whole-study context: Given every two weeks, intravenous cyclophosphamide 200 mg/m2 preceded radiation and immunotherapy by one day.

Time point of the sample: after trial treatment. Treatment meaning: LDRT plus nivolumab, ipilimumab, low-dose cyclophosphamide and aspirin (RACIN trial). Germline V lookup: CDR1 SGHTA, CDR2 FQGNSA. The length of the CDR3 is 16 residues. V dropped 1 base and J dropped 10; count of bases not matched to a gene: 13. This clonotype was counted many times. Covering alpha and beta chains, TRAV- and TRBV-specific primers were used for the first-strand cDNA. Over approximately 20 PCR cycles, TCRs were amplified from a constant-region primer and V-primer adapter. Each CDR3 protein is one row after TCRdb ran MiXCR on the reads. The sample lists under 95,000 distinct CDR3 sequences, around a sixth occurring once.

The chain has TRBV7-2 and TRBJ2-1, with 7 bases fitting TRBD2. The source material was PBMCs, sampled after low-dose radiotherapy plus immunotherapy. The TCR was taken from a male donor with prostate cancer. The CDR3 sequence: CASSLDSSGRGREQFF. The CDR3 bases are TGTGCCAGCAGCTTAGACTCTAGCGGCCGGGGGAGAGAGCAGTTCTTC.